This passage covers 18 T cell receptor beta chains from one sample sequenced in a study of blood T cell repertoires in COVID-19 (dated by TCRdb to the early 2020s). The library relied on the immunoSEQ multiplex PCR assay. As stored in TCRdb, this immuneACCESS dataset retains in-frame rearrangements with V and J assigned. A fraction of the clones does not appear; measured against another copy, unresolved V genes explain less than half of the discrepancy, and the remainder lacks a known reason. The sample table records around 250,000 clones; 85% to 95% of these occur just once. Together, the top ten hold less than 3.5% of the sample. The source material was PBMCs or T cells enriched from blood (not recorded which). The source of these receptors is a man in his forties who had been exposed to COVID-19.

This chain links TRBV19 with TRBJ2-7, with 8 bases lining up with TRBD1. Germline-derived CDR1 and CDR2 are LNHDA and SQIVND (reference sequence). This CDR3 comprises 16 residues. J was trimmed by 0 bases and V by 5 bases; bases with no gene match: 9. CDR3 protein: CASSRDRGRNSYEQYF. The CDR3 coding sequence is TGTGCCAGTAGTCGCGACAGGGGCCGTAACTCCTACGAGCAGTACTTC.

This CDR3 is CASSLTLRGYEQYF. Written as DNA, the CDR3 is TGTGCCAGCAGCCTGACCCTCAGGGGATACGAGCAGTACTTC. The gene calls are TRBV7-6 and TRBJ2-7; D is possibly TRBD1 (6 bases). The CDR3 is 14 amino acids. In germline, CDR1 is SGHVS, CDR2 FNYEAQ. Deletions cut 5 bases from V and 4 bases from J, with 15 bases between. The whole variable domain, remainder taken from reference TRBV7-6 and TRBJ2-7, is GAGVSQSPRYKVTKRGQDVALRCDPISGHVSLYWYRQALGQGPEFLTYFNYEAQQDKSGLPNDRFSAERPEGSISTLTIQRTEQRDSAMYRCASSLTLRGYEQYFGPGTRLTVT.

The chain links TRBV5-4 to TRBJ2-5, with 9 positions matching TRBD2. Germline CDR1 reads SGHNT; CDR2 reads YYREEE (reference sequence). This CDR3 is built from 15 residues. With V trimmed by 5 bases and J by 2 bases, 7 bases remained unmatched. CDR3 DNA sequence: TGTGCCAGCAGGCCAGCGGGAGGTGGGCAAGAGACCCAGTACTTC. Its protein is CASRPAGGGQETQYF.

The CDR3 nucleotides are TGTGCCAGCAGCAACAGGGGTAATGAGCAGTTCTTC. Translation gives CASSNRGNEQFF. The chain has TRBV7-3 and TRBJ2-1, with 7 bases that match TRBD1. CDR1 SGHTA and CDR2 FQGTGA come from the germline V gene. The trim removed 5 bases at V and 7 bases at J, leaving 2 bases unmatched. This CDR3 region has 12 residues. Variable domain in full (rest from reference TRBV7-3 and TRBJ2-1): GAGVSQTPSNKVTEKGKYVELRCDPISGHTALYWYRQSLGQGPEFLIYFQGTGAADDSGLPNDRFFAVRPEGSVSTLKIQRTERGDSAVYLCASSNRGNEQFFGPGTRLTVL.

CDR3 nucleotides: TGTGCCACCAGCATTAGTGGACAGGGGGTTTCTGGGGCCAACGTCCTGACTTTC. Its protein product is CATSISGQGVSGANVLTF. The chain carries TRBV15 and TRBJ2-6; 10 bases map to TRBD1. Germline-derived CDR1 and CDR2 are LNHNV and YYDKDF (reference sequence). The CDR3 spans 18 residues. Trimming at V came to 4 bases and at J to 1 base, leaving 7 bases not matched to a gene.

The chain is built from TRBV21-1 and TRBJ2-1; the table's D gene call, TRBD1, was not cross checked with the DNA. TRBV21-1 counts as a pseudogene. CDR3 size: 12 residues. CDR3 in amino acids: CASGGHYNEQFF. The CDR3 DNA is TGTGCCAGCGGGGGCCACTACAATGAGCAGTTCTTC.

The V and J genes are TRBV11-3 and TRBJ1-4; D is perhaps TRBD1 (5 bases). Trimming stripped 1 base from V and 6 bases from J, with 9 bases between. CDR1 is SGHNT and CDR2 is YENEEA in the germline V gene. The CDR3 extends over 14 amino acids. CDR3 in amino acids: CASSLGRADEKLFF. Here the CDR3 DNA reads TGTGCCAGCAGCTTAGGCAGGGCTGATGAAAAACTGTTTTTT.

The rearrangement links TRBV11-2 to TRBJ1-2; D gene uncertain. Germline CDR1 is SGHAT and CDR2 is FQNNGV. V lost 3 bases to trimming and J lost 3 bases, with 14 bases between them. The CDR3 totals 15 residues. CDR3 in DNA: TGTGCCAGCAGCTTCGGTTTCTCGGGGTACTATGGCTACACCTTC. Translating it yields CASSFGFSGYYGYTF.

This chain links TRBV27 with TRBJ1-1, with D maybe TRBD1 (6 bases). This CDR3 comprises 14 residues. Per germline, CDR1 MNHEY and CDR2 SMNVEV (reference sequence). Deletions cut 2 bases from V and 1 base from J, with 8 bases between. The CDR3 sequence: CASSLQGKNTEAFF. CDR3 DNA sequence: TGTGCCAGCAGTTTACAGGGGAAGAACACTGAAGCTTTCTTT.

The V gene is TRBV9, the J gene TRBJ1-4, with D maybe TRBD1 (5 bases). The V gene's germline CDR1 is SGDLS and CDR2 YYNGEE. The CDR3 is made up of 15 amino acids. With 4 bases removed from V and 8 bases from J, the gap between germline ends came to 18 bases. CDR3 DNA: TGTGCCAGCAGCCCTAGTGGGAGGGGATTCGAAAAACTGTTTTTT. As protein: CASSPSGRGFEKLFF.

The chain has TRBV28 and TRBJ2-3, with D possibly matching TRBD2 (5 bases). Germline CDR1 MDHEN, CDR2 SYDVKM. The CDR3 is 15 residues long. Deletions cut 6 bases from V and 0 bases from J, with 13 bases between. CDR3 nucleotide sequence: TGTGCCAGCAGGGGAGAAACACCTAGCACAGATACGCAGTATTTT. Encoded protein: CASRGETPSTDTQYF.

This sequence joins TRBV7-2 and TRBJ2-1; 9 nucleotides line up with TRBD1. This CDR3 spans 17 amino acids. From germline, CDR1 is SGHTA and CDR2 FQGNSA. V trimming: 3 bases; J trimming: 4 bases; junction bases outside the gene matches: 10. Here the CDR3 reads CASSFARGQGKYNEQFF. The CDR3 DNA is TGTGCCAGCAGCTTCGCCCGGGGACAGGGAAAATACAATGAGCAGTTCTTC.

V is TRBV19 and J is TRBJ1-3; D not resolved. V dropped 5 bases and J dropped 3 bases, with 17 bases sitting between them. Per the germline V gene, CDR1 is LNHDA and CDR2 is SQIVND (reference sequence). This CDR3 comprises 16 residues. This chain's CDR3 is CASSVQAVVNGNTIYF. The CDR3 coding sequence is TGTGCCAGTAGTGTCCAGGCCGTCGTGAATGGAAACACCATATATTTT.

This sequence joins TRBV15 and TRBJ1-6, with 8 bases identical to TRBD1. The CDR3 has 17 residues. The germline V gene encodes CDR1 LNHNV and CDR2 YYDKDF (reference sequence). V dropped 0 bases and J dropped 7; count of bases not matched to a gene: 8. CDR3 loop: CATSRDLGQGWNSPLHF. The CDR3 DNA reads TGTGCCACCAGCAGAGATCTAGGACAGGGATGGAATTCACCCCTCCACTTT.

The chain recombines TRBV18 with TRBJ2-7; 10 bases are shared with TRBD1. The V segment lost 5 bases and the J segment 1 base; nucleotides outside the gene matches: 5. There are 15 residues in the CDR3. Germline lookup yields CDR1 KGHSH and CDR2 LQKENI. In nucleotides, the CDR3 is TGTGCCAGCTCAGGGGACAGGGGACGATCCTACGAGCAGTACTTC. Translated, it gives CASSGDRGRSYEQYF.

This sequence joins TRBV27 and TRBJ1-5; D is possibly TRBD1 (6 bases). Germline V gene data show CDR1 as MNHEY and CDR2 as SMNVEV (reference sequence). The CDR3 runs 15 residues. V was shortened by 5 bases and J by 6 bases, with 17 bases between the two germline ends. The CDR3 here is CASSTGTPGVQPQHF. CDR3 DNA: TGTGCCAGCAGTACCGGGACACCGGGCGTTCAGCCCCAGCATTTT.

The V call is TRBV20-1, the J call TRBJ1-4; tentatively, D is TRBD1 (5 bases). This CDR3 is 12 amino acids long. The germline CDR1 and CDR2 sequences are DFQATT and SNEGSKA (reference sequence). V was trimmed by 3 bases and J by 8 bases, leaving 10 bases between them. In nucleotides, the CDR3 is TGCAGTGCTAGTGCGACAGCCGAAAAACTGTTTTTT. It specifies CSASATAEKLFF.

The DNA of the CDR3 is TGCGCCAGCAGCTACGGGACTAGCGGCAGAACTAGCACAGATACGCAGTATTTT. Amino acids: CASSYGTSGRTSTDTQYF. The chain employs TRBV5-1 and TRBJ2-3, with 11 bases aligning to TRBD2. Looked up from germline, CDR1 is SGHRS and CDR2 is YFSETQ. Trimming took 3 bases from V and 0 from J; bases not matched to a gene: 9. The CDR3 is made up of 18 amino acids.